This T cell receptor beta chain appears in the sequencing data of a study of T cell responses to AZD1222 COVID-19 vaccine. The wider study: The analysis combined second doses at about 4 or about 12 weeks. Study-wide results and limits: The study found Spike-specific TCR breadth and depth rose after two AZD1222 doses. Most donors were white British and more were female, and clonal diversity was possibly underestimated.

The table came from immunoSEQ multiplex PCR; TCRdb's copy has only in-frame clones and leaves some out. The sample has 100,000 to 150,000 clones, 65% to 90% seen once; the top ten hold approximately 7.6%. Comments on this clone: Antigen specificity is unknown.

The V and J ends lost 8 bases and 3 bases respectively, with 20 bases between them. Germline CDR1 and CDR2: SGHRS and YFSETQ. This CDR3 is 15 amino acids long. The receptor was isolated from an adult in good health. The chain combines TRBV5-1 with TRBJ2-5, with D possibly matching TRBD2 (8 bases). Sequencing was performed on peripheral blood, taken on day 0 of AZD1222 vaccination. This chain's CDR3 is CASNTGGTDEETQYF. The CDR3 DNA sequence: TGCGCCAGTAATACGGGGGGGACAGACGAAGAGACCCAGTACTTC. Supplemented by reference TRBV5-1 and TRBJ2-5, the full variable domain reads KAGVTQTPRYLIKTRGQQVTLSCSPISGHRSVSWYQQTPGQGLQFLFEYFSETQRNKGNFPGRFSGRQFSNSRSEMNVSTLELGDSALYLCASNTGGTDEETQYFGPGTRLLVL.